These 24 T cell receptor beta chains came from one sample sequenced in a study of blood T cell repertoires in COVID-19. Some clones are missing from TCRdb's copy, which holds only in-frame ones; the method was immunoSEQ multiplex PCR. The table records approximately 160,000 clones, under 80% of them present only once. The material sequenced was peripheral blood. The receptors come from a man between 65 and 80 years old with acute or convalescent COVID-19.

CDR3 nucleotides: TGCGCCAGCAGCTTGGATGCGGGAGGGCCGGTCGATGAGCAGTTCTTC. Translated: CASSLDAGGPVDEQFF. The rearrangement joins TRBV5-1 to TRBJ2-1; 9 bases align to TRBD2. This CDR3 has 16 amino acids. Germline CDR1 reads SGHRS; CDR2 reads YFSETQ. Germline trimming cut 0 bases from V and 8 bases from J; bases unmatched to any gene: 9.

V usage is TRBV5-5 and J usage is TRBJ1-1; perhaps TRBD1 as D (6 bases). Germline V CDR1 and CDR2: SGHKS, YYEKEE (reference sequence). Trimming took 0 bases from V and 1 from J, leaving 7 bases between them. CDR3 length: 14 amino acids. The CDR3 DNA follows: TGTGCCAGCAGCTTGGAAGGGGGGAACACTGAAGCTTTCTTT. It encodes CASSLEGGNTEAFF.

The chain carries TRBV10-3 and TRBJ2-7, with a tentative D call TRBD2 (6 bases). Per germline, CDR1 ENHRY and CDR2 SYGVKD. CDR3 length: 12 amino acids. Between the trimmed V and J ends, which lost 8 bases and 3 bases, there was a span of 11 bases. CDR3 sequence (DNA): TGTGCCATCGGAATGGGGGGCTACGAGCAGTACTTC. Translating gives CAIGMGGYEQYF.

The genes are TRBV11-2 and TRBJ2-7, with D tentatively TRBD2 (6 bases). Germline V gene sequence: CDR1 SGHAT, CDR2 FQNNGV. The CDR3 spans 17 residues. Trimming stripped 1 base from V and 9 bases from J, with 25 bases between. The CDR3 DNA is TGTGCCAGCAGCTTAGGGGTAGGGGCCGGCCCCCCCGGGGGGCAGTACTTC. This encodes CASSLGVGAGPPGGQYF.

This clone turned up a few times. V gene TRBV5-1 combines with J gene TRBJ2-7; maybe TRBD1 (7 bases). V was pared by 4 bases and J by 0 bases, with 11 bases between. Looked up from germline, CDR1 is SGHRS and CDR2 is YFSETQ. The CDR3 is made up of 14 amino acids. The CDR3 DNA sequence: TGCGCCAGCAGCGGCGGGGACAGCTCCTACGAGCAGTACTTC. Its translation is CASSGGDSSYEQYF.

The V gene is TRBV13, the J gene TRBJ1-1; perhaps TRBD1 as D (5 bases). The V gene's germline CDR1 is PRHDT and CDR2 FYEKMQ (reference sequence). The CDR3 loop spans 14 amino acids. The V and J ends lost 5 bases and 1 base respectively, with 11 bases between them. The DNA for the CDR3 is TGTGCCAGCAGCCCACCCCAGGGGAACACTGAAGCTTTCTTT. It is translated as CASSPPQGNTEAFF.

The chain recombines TRBV5-8 with TRBJ1-1; no definite D call. This CDR3 region has 11 residues. Germline CDR1 SGHTS, CDR2 YDEGEE. Trimming removed 4 bases at V and 6 bases at J, with 7 bases between. The DNA of the CDR3 is TGTGCCAGCAGCCACCGGTCTGAAGCTTTCTTT. This gives the protein CASSHRSEAFF.

J is TRBJ1-2 and V is TRBV10-3; tentatively, D is TRBD1 (6 bases). The CDR3 runs 15 residues. CDR1 is ENHRY and CDR2 is SYGVKD in the germline V gene. Deletions cut 0 bases from V and 1 base from J, with 9 bases between. The CDR3 DNA reads as TGTGCCATCAGTGAGTCGCAACAGGGTAACTATGGCTACACCTTC. Its translation is CAISESQQGNYGYTF.

The V gene is TRBV6-2 or TRBV6-3, the J gene TRBJ1-3; D uncertain. V was shortened by 0 bases and J by 7 bases, with 13 bases between the two germline ends. This CDR3 is built from 15 residues. Germline assignment: CDR1 MNHEY and CDR2 SVGEGT. CDR3: CASSYSMEFRNTIYF. CDR3 nucleotides: TGTGCCAGCAGTTACTCGATGGAGTTTCGCAACACCATATATTTT.

The chain has TRBV2 and TRBJ1-2, with D unclear. Trimming left V 3 bases short and J 2 bases short, with 7 bases between. This CDR3 is 13 amino acids long. The germline CDR1 and CDR2 sequences are SNHLY and FYNNEI. The CDR3 is CASSDRSNYGYTF. As DNA, the CDR3 is TGTGCCAGCAGTGACAGATCCAACTATGGCTACACCTTC.

The CDR3 is CASSELTGGHNEQFF. The CDR3 nucleotides read TGCGCCAGCAGTGAGTTGACAGGCGGTCACAATGAGCAGTTCTTC. V gene TRBV10-1 combines with J gene TRBJ2-1; possible D gene TRBD1, 6 bases. Trimming shortened V by 1 base and J by 5 bases, and 12 bases separated the two germline ends. The CDR3 is 15 amino acids. Germline lookup yields CDR1 WNHNN and CDR2 SYGVQD (reference sequence).

The chain recombines TRBV6-4 with TRBJ1-2; 10 positions match TRBD1. Germline CDR1 and CDR2: MRHNA and SNTAGT. The junction had 4 bases not matched to a gene; V was cut back by 4 bases and J by 8 bases. The length of the CDR3 is 13 residues. In DNA, the CDR3 is TGTGCCAGCAGTGGACAGGGGGCAGGAGGCTACACCTTC. Amino acids: CASSGQGAGGYTF.

This rearrangement joins TRBV15 to TRBJ2-1, with D unclear. The CDR3 length is 16 residues. The germline CDR1 and CDR2 sequences are LNHNV and YYDKDF (reference sequence). The V end was cut by 4 bases, the J end by 4 bases, with 17 bases between. For the CDR3, the DNA is TGTGCCACCAGCAACCTCCTAGTCCTCGATTACAATGAGCAGTTCTTC. This codes for CATSNLLVLDYNEQFF.

The CDR3 DNA reads as TGTGCCAGCAGCTTAGCGGAACCGCGGGGGGGCTTGCAGTTCTTC. It translates to CASSLAEPRGGLQFF. The rearrangement links TRBV7-9 to TRBJ2-1, with 9 nucleotides matching TRBD2. Germline CDR1 SEHNR, CDR2 FQNEAQ (reference sequence). This CDR3 is built from 15 residues. The V and J ends lost 0 bases and 12 bases, in that order; junction bases with no gene match: 9.

The chain carries TRBV5-4 and TRBJ1-2; D may be TRBD1 (6 bases). Trimming removed 4 bases at V and 5 bases at J, with 12 bases between. The germline V gene encodes CDR1 SGHNT and CDR2 YYREEE (reference sequence). The CDR3 length is 13 residues. The CDR3 DNA is TGTGCCAGCAGCGAATCAGGGGATTATGGCTACACCTTC. Protein product: CASSESGDYGYTF.

V gene TRBV2 combines with J gene TRBJ1-5; the D gene is possibly TRBD1 (6 bases). Germline V gene sequence: CDR1 SNHLY, CDR2 FYNNEI. V dropped 2 bases and J dropped 1 base, with 9 bases sitting between them. The CDR3 runs to 15 residues. CDR3 protein: CASSERDISNQPQHF. CDR3 nucleotides: TGTGCCAGCAGTGAAAGGGACATAAGCAATCAGCCCCAGCATTTT.

This chain links TRBV5-4 with TRBJ2-7; 8 nucleotides match TRBD2. This CDR3 has 14 amino acids. Germline V gene lookup returns CDR1 SGHNT and CDR2 YYREEE (reference sequence). V was pared by 3 bases and J by 3 bases, with 5 bases of the junction left unmatched. In nucleotides, the CDR3 is TGTGCCAGCAGCTCCGGGACTAGTAGCTACGAGCAGTACTTC. Its protein product is CASSSGTSSYEQYF.

The rearrangement uses TRBV12-3 or TRBV12-4 and TRBJ2-2, with D uncertain. This CDR3 comprises 13 residues. Between the trimmed V and J ends, which lost 3 bases and 6 bases, there was a span of 8 bases. CDR3 coding DNA: TGTGCCAGCAGTTTTGCGAGGCCCGGGGAGCTGTTTTTT. It is translated as CASSFARPGELFF.

The chain uses TRBV6-2 or TRBV6-3 and TRBJ2-1, with TRBD2 matching over 10 bases. The CDR3 has 12 amino acids. The germline V gene has CDR1 MNHEY and CDR2 SVGEGT. The trim removed 5 bases at V and 8 bases at J, leaving 0 bases unmatched. This CDR3 is CASSLAGDEQFF. The CDR3 DNA sequence: TGTGCCAGCAGTCTAGCGGGAGATGAGCAGTTCTTC.

CDR3 bases: TGTGCCAGCAGGCGATCTAGGTCCGGATCGGGAGAAAAACTGTTTTTT. Translating it yields CASRRSRSGSGEKLFF. The chain is built from TRBV14 and TRBJ1-4; no firm D call. Trimming took 6 bases from V and 8 from J, leaving 22 bases between them. Germline V lookup: CDR1 SGHDN, CDR2 FVKESK. The CDR3 sequence is 16 residues long.

The chain is built from TRBV27 and TRBJ1-5; 8 bases are shared with TRBD1. The CDR3 spans 13 residues. V was pared by 5 bases and J by 6 bases, with 3 bases of the junction left unmatched. The germline V gene has CDR1 MNHEY and CDR2 SMNVEV (reference sequence). CDR3 bases: TGTGCCAGCAGTGACAGGGGTGGTCAGCCCCAGCATTTT. This translates into CASSDRGGQPQHF.

V and J are TRBV19 and TRBJ1-5; D gene uncertain. Germline V gene sequence: CDR1 LNHDA, CDR2 SQIVND (reference sequence). The CDR3 extends over 13 amino acids. The V gene lost 6 bases and the J gene lost 3 bases, with 9 bases spanning the gap. The CDR3 region has the DNA TGTGCCAGTAGGTACGACATCAATCAGCCCCAGCATTTT. This sequence encodes CASRYDINQPQHF.

The chain recombines TRBV7-8 with TRBJ2-7; 10 bases are shared with TRBD1. Losses at the gene ends were 1 base for V and 10 bases for J; bases not matched to a gene: 7. The CDR3 covers 14 residues. CDR1 is SGHVS and CDR2 is FQNEAQ in the germline V gene. The CDR3 reads CASSLDRDRGEQYF. CDR3 bases: TGTGCCAGCAGCTTAGACCGGGACAGGGGAGAACAGTACTTC.

The V gene is TRBV7-9, the J gene TRBJ2-7, with no clear D. The CDR3 sequence is 12 residues long. Germline CDR1 reads SEHNR; CDR2 reads FQNEAQ (reference sequence). V was cut by 5 bases and J by 7 bases, with 12 bases left in between. The CDR3 here is CASSQDMREQYF. In nucleotides, the CDR3 is TGTGCCAGCAGCCAAGACATGAGAGAGCAGTACTTC.